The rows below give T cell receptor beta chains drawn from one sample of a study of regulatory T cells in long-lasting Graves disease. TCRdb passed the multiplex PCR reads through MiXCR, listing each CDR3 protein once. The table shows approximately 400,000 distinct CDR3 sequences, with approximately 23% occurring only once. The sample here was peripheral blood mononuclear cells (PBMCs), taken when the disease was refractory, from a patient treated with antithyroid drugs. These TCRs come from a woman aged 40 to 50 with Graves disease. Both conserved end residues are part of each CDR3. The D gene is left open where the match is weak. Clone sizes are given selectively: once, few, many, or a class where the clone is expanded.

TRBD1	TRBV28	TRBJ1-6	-	CASSSSVGTGDSYNSPLHF	TGTGCCAGCAGTTCCTCCGTCGGGACAGGGGACTCCTATAATTCACCCCTCCACTTT
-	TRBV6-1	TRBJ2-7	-	CASGLPGDEQYF	TGTGCCAGCGGACTACCCGGAGACGAGCAGTACTTC
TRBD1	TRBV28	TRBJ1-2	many	CASSIAGGAVYGYTF	TGTGCCAGCAGTATAGCAGGGGGCGCAGTGTATGGCTACACCTTC
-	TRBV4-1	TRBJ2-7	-	CASSHGRGPYEQYF	TGCGCCAGCAGCCACGGAAGGGGTCCCTACGAGCAGTACTTC
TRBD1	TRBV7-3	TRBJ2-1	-	CASSRTGGGYNEQFF	TGTGCCAGCAGCCGAACAGGGGGAGGCTACAATGAGCAGTTCTTC
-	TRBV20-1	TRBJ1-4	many	CSARGGAVNEKLFF	TGCAGTGCTAGGGGGGGGGCTGTTAATGAAAAACTGTTTTTT
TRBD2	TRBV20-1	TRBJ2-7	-	CSALGLAVTSPSYEQYF	TGCAGTGCTCTCGGACTAGCGGTCACCTCACCCTCCTACGAGCAGTACTTC
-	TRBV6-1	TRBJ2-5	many	CASSRKLTGREETQYF	TGTGCCAGCAGTCGCAAATTGACAGGGAGGGAAGAGACCCAGTACTTC
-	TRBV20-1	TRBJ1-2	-	CSARGFPNYGYTF	TGCAGTGCTAGAGGGTTCCCGAACTATGGCTACACCTTC
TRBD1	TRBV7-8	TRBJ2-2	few	CASSQTGGNTGELFF	TGTGCCAGCAGCCAGACAGGGGGGAACACCGGGGAGCTGTTTTTT
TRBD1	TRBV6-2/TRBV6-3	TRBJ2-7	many	CASSYDGTGLPIPSYEQYF	TGTGCCAGCAGTTACGATGGGACAGGGCTCCCGATCCCCTCCTACGAGCAGTACTTC
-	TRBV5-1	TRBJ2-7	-	CASSLAPGQFYEQYF	TGCGCCAGCAGCTTGGCCCCGGGACAATTCTACGAGCAGTACTTC
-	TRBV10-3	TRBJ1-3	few	CAISESGVSGNTIYF	TGTGCCATCAGTGAGTCGGGGGTCTCTGGAAACACCATATATTTT
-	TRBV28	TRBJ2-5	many	CASSTPQQETQYF	TGTGCCAGCAGCACTCCCCAGCAAGAGACCCAGTACTTC